Sequencing of this T cell receptor beta chain was carried out in a study of OX40 agonist ivuxolimab in advanced cancers. The overall study: At doses from 0.01 to 10 mg/kg, patients were given intravenous ivuxolimab every 2 weeks.

Profiling relied on immunoSEQ multiplex PCR, and the TCRdb table lists in-frame clones only, not all of them. The sample has tens of thousands of clones, about 89% seen once. Points on this clone: No antigen is known for it.

The germline V gene has CDR1 SGHVS and CDR2 FQNEAQ. V lost 3 bases, J lost 0 bases, and 4 bases stayed unmatched. The CDR3 spans 15 residues. Study-wide results and limits: Researchers report that CD8+ T cells had, on average, more expanded clones than CD4+.

The chain combines TRBV7-8 with TRBJ2-7; 8 bases fit TRBD1. Material: CD4+ or CD8+ T cells sorted from blood, obtained in a trial of the OX40 agonist ivuxolimab. The TCR sequence derives from an adult with an advanced solid tumor such as melanoma, head and neck, liver or kidney cancer. The CDR3 coding sequence is TGTGCCAGCAGCTTCCCCGGACAGGGCTCCTACGAGCAGTACTTC. It yields the protein CASSFPGQGSYEQYF.